This T cell receptor beta chain came from a study of blood T cell repertoires in COVID-19. Overall study context: Sites in the United States, Italy and Spain provided acute and convalescent COVID-19 samples.

Repertoires were generated with immunoSEQ multiplex PCR, while TCRdb's copy carries only in-frame clones and drops some. Of around 250,000 clones listed, around 90% are singletons. Participants reported their clinical history, and cohort assignment relied on those reports. People in the exposed group encountered a COVID-19 case within 2 weeks before entering the study. Sequences were obtained from PBMCs or T cells enriched from blood (not recorded which). This clonotype originated in a man in his fifties who had been exposed to COVID-19.

CDR3 bases: TGCGCCAGCAGCTTGGATGCAGGGGACAGGAGACAGTACTTC. Encoded protein: CASSLDAGDRRQYF. The V gene is TRBV5-1, the J gene TRBJ2-4; 8 bases align to TRBD1. Per the germline V gene, CDR1 is SGHRS and CDR2 is YFSETQ. The CDR3 has 14 residues. V trimming: 0 bases; J trimming: 13 bases; junction bases outside the gene matches: 9.